Described below is a single T cell receptor beta chain sequence and its context. Its antigen is currently unknown. This specimen belongs to a study of shared clonotypes between healthy human individuals. Broader study findings: The represented genetic and exposure-history diversity was limited by the small number of donors.

Germline V CDR1 and CDR2: LNHDA, SQIVND (reference sequence). V dropped 8 bases and J dropped 3 bases, with 13 bases sitting between them. The CDR3 spans 13 residues. Researchers ran the assay at a deep level. The assay was immunoSEQ multiplex PCR, and TCRdb's table has in-frame clones only and misses some. This sample has fewer than 650,000 clones, with 76% found just once. The sequence derives from a middle-aged woman in good health. Some clones in this sample may be carry-over from other donors' samples. Sequencing input: PBMCs. The V call is TRBV19, the J call TRBJ1-2, with a tentative D call TRBD1 (6 bases). CDR3 in amino acids: CASQRGVDYGYTF. The CDR3 DNA reads as TGTGCCAGTCAAAGGGGGGTTGACTATGGCTACACCTTC.